Following are 16 T cell receptor beta chains from one sample sequenced in a study of T cell responses to AZD1222 COVID-19 vaccine. Sequencing was performed with immunoSEQ multiplex PCR; in TCRdb, only in-frame clones are kept and a portion is missing. Among some 97,000 clones, nearly 95% were seen once, and the ten largest hold more than 1.5%. The sequenced sample was peripheral blood, obtained on day 0 of AZD1222 vaccination. The receptors were gathered from an adult in good health.

This clone occurred once. The chain has TRBV10-3 and TRBJ2-1; tentatively, D is TRBD2 (10 bases). Germline V gene data show CDR1 as ENHRY and CDR2 as SYGVKD. CDR3 length: 18 residues. Trimming left V 4 bases short and J 9 bases short, with 28 bases between. The CDR3 reads CAISAPGQGAGGPGEQFF. CDR3 DNA sequence: TGTGCCATCAGTGCCCCGGGACAGGGAGCGGGAGGGCCGGGTGAGCAGTTCTTC.

The gene calls are TRBV5-1 and TRBJ1-6; TRBD1 might be the D (6 bases). This CDR3 is 14 amino acids long. Germline V gives CDR1 SGHRS, CDR2 YFSETQ. With 1 base removed from V and 14 bases from J, the gap between germline ends came to 16 bases. The CDR3 coding sequence is TGCGCCAGCAGCTTGCCGGGGGCTGGTTCGTCCCTCCACTTT. Amino acid sequence: CASSLPGAGSSLHF.

The rearrangement uses TRBV11-2 and TRBJ2-5; D is ambiguous. Trimming cost V 5 bases and J 2 bases, with 15 bases left between them. The germline V gene encodes CDR1 SGHAT and CDR2 FQNNGV. The CDR3 contains 15 residues. The chain's CDR3 is CASSKISDAQETQYF. CDR3 DNA sequence: TGTGCCAGCAGCAAGATCTCAGATGCGCAAGAGACCCAGTACTTC.

The J gene is TRBJ2-1, the V gene TRBV12-3 or TRBV12-4; TRBD2 matches at 7 bases. Germline trimming cut 2 bases from V and 5 bases from J; bases unmatched to any gene: 0. There are 13 residues in the CDR3. For the CDR3, the DNA is TGTGCCAGCAGTTTACGGGAGGACAATGAGCAGTTCTTC. Translated, it gives CASSLREDNEQFF.

In nucleotides, the CDR3 is TGTGTCTCCTACCTAAGGGCTAGCGGGAGCAAAAATGAGCAGTTCTTC. Its protein is CVSYLRASGSKNEQFF. The rearrangement joins TRBV2 to TRBJ2-1; TRBD2 matches 10 bases. The germline gives CDR1 SNHLY, CDR2 FYNNEI. The CDR3 spans 16 residues.

CDR3 protein: CASSPGPSYEQYF. The CDR3 bases are TGTGCCAGCAGCCCAGGGCCATCCTACGAGCAGTACTTC. The rearrangement joins TRBV2 to TRBJ2-7; maybe TRBD1 (5 bases). The V end lost 6 bases, the J end lost 1 base, and 10 bases lay between the germline ends. Germline V CDR1 and CDR2: SNHLY, FYNNEI. This CDR3 spans 13 amino acids.

The chain has TRBV7-3 and TRBJ1-6; unclear D gene. The CDR3 loop spans 14 amino acids. Germline values: CDR1 SGHTA, CDR2 FQGTGA. V lost 6 bases and J lost 6, with 12 bases in between. The CDR3 reads CASSLLGANSPLHF. In nucleotides, the CDR3 is TGTGCCAGCAGTTTATTGGGCGCTAATTCACCCCTCCACTTT.

This rearrangement joins TRBV3-1 (or the pseudogene TRBV3-2) to TRBJ1-1; D ambiguous. Trimming took off 1 base at V and 10 bases at J, with 13 bases between the two ends. This CDR3 is built from 13 residues. Per the germline V gene, CDR1 is LGHDT and CDR2 is YNNKEL (reference sequence). CDR3 in amino acids: CASSQGSGRTAFF. The CDR3 DNA reads TGTGCCAGCAGCCAAGGGTCCGGCAGAACAGCTTTCTTT.

This chain uses TRBV7-3 with TRBJ2-5; D unclear. CDR3 length equals 13 residues. With 4 bases removed from V and 4 bases from J, the gap between germline ends came to 10 bases. Per germline, CDR1 SGHTA and CDR2 FQGTGA. For the CDR3, the DNA is TGTGCCAGCAGCTCTTGGAGTGGAGAGACCCAGTACTTC. Translated: CASSSWSGETQYF.

The chain combines TRBV3-1 (or the pseudogene TRBV3-2) with TRBJ1-2; D is unclear. The V gene's germline CDR1 is LGHDT and CDR2 YNNKEL (reference sequence). Trimming removed 0 bases at V and 1 base at J, with 15 bases between. The CDR3 contains 17 residues. The CDR3 DNA is TGTGCCAGCAGCCAAGATTCGTCAGGTCTCTATAACTATGGCTACACCTTC. Encoded protein: CASSQDSSGLYNYGYTF.

This clone is a singleton in its sample. The rearrangement joins TRBV27 to TRBJ1-5; D is unresolved. V lost 6 bases and J 0 bases, leaving 6 bases between the germline ends. Germline V gene lookup returns CDR1 MNHEY and CDR2 SMNVEV (reference sequence). The CDR3 is 13 amino acids. The CDR3 DNA follows: TGTGCCAGCAGCCCGTATAGCAATCAGCCCCAGCATTTT. Protein sequence: CASSPYSNQPQHF.

CDR3 amino acids: CASSPRRDNRGDGYTF. The CDR3 nucleotides read TGTGCCAGCTCACCGCGGCGTGACAACAGGGGGGATGGCTACACCTTC. This chain uses TRBV18 with TRBJ1-2; TRBD1 matches 8 bases. Germline assignment: CDR1 KGHSH and CDR2 LQKENI. The CDR3 extends over 16 amino acids. The trim removed 3 bases at V and 6 bases at J, leaving 12 bases unmatched.

There are a few counts of this clone. CDR3 region: CASSRLAGGLVPRVQYF. CDR3 DNA sequence: TGTGCCAGCAGTCGACTAGCGGGAGGTTTAGTCCCAAGGGTTCAGTACTTC. V is TRBV2 and J is TRBJ2-4, with 13 positions matching TRBD2. CDR3 size: 17 residues. V lost 5 bases to trimming and J lost 11 bases; unmatched junction nucleotides: 15. Germline V lookup: CDR1 SNHLY, CDR2 FYNNEI.

The chain has TRBV21-1 and TRBJ1-2; the table's D call, TRBD1, was not checked against the DNA. TRBV21-1 constitutes a pseudogene. The CDR3 runs to 20 residues. DNA of the CDR3: TGTGCCAGCAGCCCCCCCGGGCCGGCGGGACAGCGACTACTACCCTATGGCTACACCTTC. Translated, it gives CASSPPGPAGQRLLPYGYTF.

This sequence joins TRBV28 and TRBJ1-5, with 9 nucleotides matching TRBD1. V dropped 6 bases and J dropped 3; count of bases not matched to a gene: 6. This CDR3 has 15 residues. CDR1 is MDHEN and CDR2 is SYDVKM in the germline V gene. Written as DNA, the CDR3 is TGTGCCAGCAGCTTCCGGGACAGGGCCAATCAGCCCCAGCATTTT. This translates into CASSFRDRANQPQHF.

This rearrangement joins TRBV27 to TRBJ2-3, with 10 bases aligning to TRBD1. The CDR3 has 16 residues. CDR1 MNHEY and CDR2 SMNVEV come from the germline V gene (reference sequence). The V segment lost 5 bases and the J segment 5 bases; nucleotides outside the gene matches: 10. The CDR3 spells CASSPRTGGSRDTQYF. In nucleotides, the CDR3 is TGTGCCAGCAGTCCGAGGACAGGGGGGAGTAGAGATACGCAGTATTTT.